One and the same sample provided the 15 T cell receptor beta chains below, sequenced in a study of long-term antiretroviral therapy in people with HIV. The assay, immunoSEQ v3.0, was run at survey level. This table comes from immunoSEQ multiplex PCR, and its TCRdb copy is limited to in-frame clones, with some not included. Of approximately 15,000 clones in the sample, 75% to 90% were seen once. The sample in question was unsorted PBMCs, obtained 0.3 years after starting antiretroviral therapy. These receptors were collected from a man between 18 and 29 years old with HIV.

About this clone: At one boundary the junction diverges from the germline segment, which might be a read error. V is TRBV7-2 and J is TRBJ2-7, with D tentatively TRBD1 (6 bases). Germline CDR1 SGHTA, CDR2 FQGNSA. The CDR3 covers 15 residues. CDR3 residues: CASSSGSGESYERYF. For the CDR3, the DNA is TGTGCCAGCAGCTCCGGGTCAGGGGAATCCTACGAGCGGTACTTC.

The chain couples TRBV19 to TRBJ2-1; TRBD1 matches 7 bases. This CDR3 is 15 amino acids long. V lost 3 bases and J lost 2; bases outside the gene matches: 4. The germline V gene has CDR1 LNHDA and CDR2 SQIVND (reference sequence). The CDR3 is CASSIETGTYNEQFF. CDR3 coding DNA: TGTGCCAGTAGTATTGAGACAGGGACCTACAATGAGCAGTTCTTC.

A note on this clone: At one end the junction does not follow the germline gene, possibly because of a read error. CDR3 DNA: TGTGCCAGCAGTGAGGACTATCGCTACACCTTC. It translates to CASSEDYRYTF. The chain combines TRBV2 with TRBJ1-2; D call uncertain. The CDR3 is 11 residues long. The germline V gene encodes CDR1 SNHLY and CDR2 FYNNEI.

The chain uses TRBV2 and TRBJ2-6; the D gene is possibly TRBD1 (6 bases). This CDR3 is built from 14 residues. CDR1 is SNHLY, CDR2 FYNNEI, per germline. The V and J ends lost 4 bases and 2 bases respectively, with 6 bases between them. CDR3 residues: CASSAGAGANVLTF. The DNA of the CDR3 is TGTGCCAGCAGTGCAGGGGCTGGGGCCAACGTCCTGACTTTC.

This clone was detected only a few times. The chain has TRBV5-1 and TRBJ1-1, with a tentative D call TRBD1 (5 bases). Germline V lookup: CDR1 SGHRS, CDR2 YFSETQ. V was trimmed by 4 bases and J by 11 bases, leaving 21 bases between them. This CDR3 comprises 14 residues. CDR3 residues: CASSLSRAGVEAFF. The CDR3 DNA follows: TGCGCCAGCAGCCTATCACGGGCGGGGGTTGAGGCTTTCTTT.

The CDR3 DNA sequence: TGTGCCAGCAGCTTATGGGACAGGGAAACTGGAAACACCATATATTTT. Amino acids: CASSLWDRETGNTIYF. The chain recombines TRBV11-2 with TRBJ1-3, with 9 bases lining up with TRBD1. V shed 2 bases and J 2 bases; nucleotides not matched to a gene: 4. The CDR3 has 16 residues. Germline CDR1 is SGHAT and CDR2 is FQNNGV.

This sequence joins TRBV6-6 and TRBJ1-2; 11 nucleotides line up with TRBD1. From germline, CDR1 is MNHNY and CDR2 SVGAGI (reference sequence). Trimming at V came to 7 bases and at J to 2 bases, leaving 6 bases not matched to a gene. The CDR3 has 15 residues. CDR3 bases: TGTGCCAGCAACGGACAGGGGGCACGAAACTATGGCTACACCTTC. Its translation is CASNGQGARNYGYTF.

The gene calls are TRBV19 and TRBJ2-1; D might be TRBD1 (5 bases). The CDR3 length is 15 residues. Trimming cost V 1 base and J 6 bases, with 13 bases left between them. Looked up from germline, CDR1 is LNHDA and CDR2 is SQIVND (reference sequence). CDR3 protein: CASSIVPGSRNEQFF. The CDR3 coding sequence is TGTGCCAGTAGTATAGTTCCAGGGTCCCGCAATGAGCAGTTCTTC.

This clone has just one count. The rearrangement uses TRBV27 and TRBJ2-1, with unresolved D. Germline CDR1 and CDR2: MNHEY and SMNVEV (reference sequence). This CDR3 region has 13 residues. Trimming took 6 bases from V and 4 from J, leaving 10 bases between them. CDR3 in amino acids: CASSWTPYNEQFF. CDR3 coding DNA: TGTGCCAGCAGCTGGACGCCTTACAATGAGCAGTTCTTC.

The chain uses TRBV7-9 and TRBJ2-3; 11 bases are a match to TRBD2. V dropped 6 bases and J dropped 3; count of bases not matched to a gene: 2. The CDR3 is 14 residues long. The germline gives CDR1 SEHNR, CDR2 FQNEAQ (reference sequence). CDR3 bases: TGTGCCAGCAGGGCTAGCGGGGGGACAGATACGCAGTATTTT. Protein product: CASRASGGTDTQYF.

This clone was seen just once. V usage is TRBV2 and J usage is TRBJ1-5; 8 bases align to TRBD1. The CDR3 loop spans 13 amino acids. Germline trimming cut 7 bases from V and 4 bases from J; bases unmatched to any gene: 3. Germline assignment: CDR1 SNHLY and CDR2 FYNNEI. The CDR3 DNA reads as TGTGCCAGCACCGGACAGGGAAATCAGCCCCAGCATTTT. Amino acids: CASTGQGNQPQHF.

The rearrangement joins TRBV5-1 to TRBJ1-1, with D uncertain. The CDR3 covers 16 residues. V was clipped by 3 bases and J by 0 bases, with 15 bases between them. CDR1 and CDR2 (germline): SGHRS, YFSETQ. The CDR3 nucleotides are TGCGCCAGCAGCTCAGGAACAGTCATCATGAACACTGAAGCTTTCTTT. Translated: CASSSGTVIMNTEAFF.

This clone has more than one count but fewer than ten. The DNA for the CDR3 is TGTGCCAGCAGCCGAGGGGGACTGGACTATGGCTACACCTTC. Translated: CASSRGGLDYGYTF. This chain uses TRBV9 with TRBJ1-2, with a tentative D call TRBD1 (6 bases). The CDR3 runs to 14 residues. V lost 4 bases and J 3 bases, leaving 13 bases between the germline ends. Germline V gene data show CDR1 as SGDLS and CDR2 as YYNGEE.

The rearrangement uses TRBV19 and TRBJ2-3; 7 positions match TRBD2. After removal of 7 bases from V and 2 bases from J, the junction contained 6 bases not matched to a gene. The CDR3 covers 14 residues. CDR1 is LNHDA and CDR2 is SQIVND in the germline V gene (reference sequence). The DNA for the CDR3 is TGTGCCAGTAAAGGGGCGGGGGTCACAGATACGCAGTATTTT. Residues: CASKGAGVTDTQYF.

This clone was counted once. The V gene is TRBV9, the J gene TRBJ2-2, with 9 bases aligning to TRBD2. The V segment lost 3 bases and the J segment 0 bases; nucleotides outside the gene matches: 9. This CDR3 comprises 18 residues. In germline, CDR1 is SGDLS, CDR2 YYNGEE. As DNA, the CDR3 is TGTGCCAGCAGCGACACCAGCGGGGGGCCCACGAACACCGGGGAGCTGTTTTTT. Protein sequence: CASSDTSGGPTNTGELFF.